Listed here is a single T cell receptor (beta chain). The target antigen is unknown. This CDR3 spans 16 amino acids. Per germline, CDR1 DFQATT and CDR2 SNEGSKA (reference sequence). The trim removed 6 bases at V and 4 bases at J, leaving 11 bases unmatched. The record originates from a study of breast tumors, draining lymph nodes, adjacent tissues. Overall study results and limits: Tumor and nontumor repertoires were significantly more similar in luminal-like than in basal-like breast cancer. Data fit most tumor T cells coming from lymph node, expanding in tumor.

The lymph nodes were axillary draining lymph nodes from breast cancer patients. Each CDR3 protein gets one entry after TCRdb re-called the multiplex PCR reads with MiXCR. The sample holds 250,000 or so distinct CDR3 sequences, roughly 30% seen once. The receptor's source is a female donor with breast cancer. Some clones in this sample may be carry-over from other donors' samples. The gene calls are TRBV20-1 and TRBJ2-2; TRBD2 agrees at 10 bases. What was sequenced was axillary lymph node tissue. CDR3 region: CSAPGLAGAGTGELFF. In nucleotides, the CDR3 is TGCAGTGCCCCAGGCCTAGCGGGAGCGGGCACCGGGGAGCTGTTTTTT.